These 22 T cell receptor beta chains came from one sample sequenced in a study of a mutant IDH1 vaccine in newly diagnosed glioma. Their antigens remain unidentified. Time point: week 5, during vaccination. Each vaccine dose was 300 ug of mutant IDH1 20-mer peptide, with topical imiquimod. Clones were sequenced by immunoSEQ multiplex PCR, and TCRdb holds only the in-frame ones, with some missing. The profile shows roughly 42,000 clones, 70% to 90% of them singletons. This specimen was PBMCs, taken from a glioma patient whose treatment included an IDH1 peptide vaccine. Source of these receptors: a man in his forties with glioma.

The rearrangement joins TRBV6-5 to TRBJ1-2; 7 nucleotides match TRBD1. This CDR3 comprises 15 residues. The junction had 7 bases not matched to a gene; V was cut back by 6 bases and J by 0 bases. CDR1 and CDR2 (germline): MNHEY, SVGAGI. The CDR3 DNA is TGTGCCAGCAGAAACCAGGGGGTTCCTAACTATGGCTACACCTTC. It specifies CASRNQGVPNYGYTF.

The J gene is TRBJ2-7, the V gene TRBV29-1; no definite D call. The CDR3 is 14 residues long. Deletions cut 1 base from V and 0 bases from J, with 10 bases between. The V gene's germline CDR1 is SQVTM and CDR2 ANQGSEA. CDR3 region: CSVEAGQFSYEQYF. DNA of the CDR3: TGCAGCGTTGAAGCTGGGCAGTTCTCCTACGAGCAGTACTTC.

The chain links TRBV5-1 to TRBJ1-6; a weak D match, TRBD1 (5 bases). The CDR3 sequence is 12 residues long. V lost 0 bases and J lost 10, with 5 bases in between. Germline-derived CDR1 and CDR2 are SGHRS and YFSETQ. In nucleotides, the CDR3 is TGCGCCAGCAGCTTGGAGGGGTCACCCCTCCACTTT. It yields the protein CASSLEGSPLHF. The full variable domain, its missing parts supplied by reference TRBV5-1 and TRBJ1-6, is KAGVTQTPRYLIKTRGQQVTLSCSPISGHRSVSWYQQTPGQGLQFLFEYFSETQRNKGNFPGRFSGRQFSNSRSEMNVSTLELGDSALYLCASSLEGSPLHFGNGTRLTVT.

This clone occurred once. The V call is TRBV7-9, the J call TRBJ2-7; TRBD1 matches at 9 bases. The trim removed 5 bases at V and 4 bases at J, leaving 6 bases unmatched. The germline CDR1 and CDR2 sequences are SEHNR and FQNEAQ (reference sequence). The CDR3 length is 14 residues. In nucleotides, the CDR3 is TGTGCCAGCAGCCCTACAGGGGGCGGGTACGAGCAGTACTTC. This codes for CASSPTGGGYEQYF. Complete variable domain (other parts from reference TRBV7-9 and TRBJ2-7): DTGVSQNPRHKITKRGQNVTFRCDPISEHNRLYWYRQTLGQGPEFLTYFQNEAQLEKSRLLSDRFSAERPKGSFSTLEIQRTEQGDSAMYLCASSPTGGGYEQYFGPGTRLTVT.

The V gene is TRBV12-1, the J gene TRBJ2-7; the DNA was not compared with TRBD2, the D call given in the table. TRBV12-1 constitutes a pseudogene. The CDR3 covers 15 residues. The CDR3 region has the DNA TGTGCCAGCAGCTTAACTAGGACCCAGCCCTACGAGCAGTACTTC. Amino acid sequence: CASSLTRTQPYEQYF.

The chain carries TRBV19 and TRBJ2-7; perhaps TRBD1 as D (6 bases). The germline CDR1 and CDR2 sequences are LNHDA and SQIVND (reference sequence). The CDR3 runs 13 residues. V gave up 5 bases and J gave up 5 bases, with 13 bases separating them. CDR3 amino acids: CASSPRGEHEQYF. CDR3 DNA sequence: TGTGCCAGTAGTCCCAGGGGTGAACACGAGCAGTACTTC.

The chain joins TRBV2 to TRBJ2-1, with a possible D match to TRBD2 (5 bases). Trimming left V 6 bases short and J 2 bases short, with 11 bases between. Germline V gene sequence: CDR1 SNHLY, CDR2 FYNNEI. This CDR3 is 14 amino acids long. The CDR3 spells CASRRDIPYNEQFF. The CDR3, as DNA: TGTGCCAGCAGACGGGATATCCCCTACAATGAGCAGTTCTTC.

V usage is TRBV5-1 and J usage is TRBJ2-1, with TRBD2 as a possible D gene (5 bases). CDR1 is SGHRS and CDR2 is YFSETQ in the germline V gene. The CDR3 covers 15 residues. Trimming removed 4 bases from V and 0 bases from J, with 11 bases in between. This CDR3 is CASSLLASSYNEQFF. The CDR3, as DNA: TGCGCCAGCAGCCTCTTAGCGAGCTCCTACAATGAGCAGTTCTTC.

The chain recombines TRBV6-4 with TRBJ2-3, with D hard to call. The germline V gene has CDR1 MRHNA and CDR2 SNTAGT. Between the trimmed V and J ends, which lost 3 bases and 4 bases, there was a span of 14 bases. The CDR3 has 15 amino acids. The CDR3 sequence is CASSETPEVADTQYF. The CDR3 DNA reads as TGTGCCAGCAGTGAGACTCCTGAGGTAGCAGATACGCAGTATTTT.

This clone was picked up one time. V usage is TRBV11-2 and J usage is TRBJ2-5; 8 nucleotides align to TRBD1. V gave up 2 bases and J gave up 2 bases; unmatched junction bases: 1. This CDR3 is built from 14 residues. Germline V gives CDR1 SGHAT, CDR2 FQNNGV. The CDR3 DNA follows: TGTGCCAGCAGCTTAAGGACAGGGCAAGAGACCCAGTACTTC. This translates into CASSLRTGQETQYF.

This clone showed up just a few times. Relative to the germline gene, one junction end is altered; a read error may explain this. The V gene is TRBV7-3, the J gene TRBJ1-3; no firm D call. The CDR3 runs to 11 residues. Germline V gene data show CDR1 as SGHTA and CDR2 as FQGTGA. The CDR3 DNA sequence: TGTGCCAGCAGCCCGAGGCGGTGTGGGGTTTTT. The encoded protein is CASSPRRCGVF.

The chain is built from TRBV2 and TRBJ1-4, with 8 bases fitting TRBD1. Trimming removed 11 bases from V and 6 bases from J; junction bases left unmatched: 5. The CDR3 sequence is 12 residues long. The V gene's germline CDR1 is SNHLY and CDR2 FYNNEI. The CDR3 coding sequence is TGTGCCGGAACAGGGGGTCATGAAAAACTGTTTTTT. This encodes CAGTGGHEKLFF.

The chain employs TRBV5-6 and TRBJ2-7, with no clear D. CDR1 is SGHDT and CDR2 is YYEEEE in the germline V gene. Trimming took off 2 bases at V and 3 bases at J, with 9 bases between the two ends. This CDR3 is 13 amino acids long. The CDR3 bases are TGTGCCAGCAGCTTACAGAGCCTCTACGAGCAGTACTTC. Its protein is CASSLQSLYEQYF.

The V and J genes are TRBV9 and TRBJ1-5; 8 nucleotides line up with TRBD1. There are 14 residues in the CDR3. V lost 7 bases and J lost 2; bases outside the gene matches: 5. Per the germline V gene, CDR1 is SGDLS and CDR2 is YYNGEE. The CDR3 loop reads CASGQGFGNQPQHF. The CDR3 nucleotides are TGTGCCAGCGGACAGGGCTTCGGCAATCAGCCCCAGCATTTT.

This chain joins TRBV6-4 and TRBJ2-1, with TRBD2 as a possible D gene (6 bases). There are 12 residues in the CDR3. The germline V gene has CDR1 MRHNA and CDR2 SNTAGT. V was shortened by 5 bases and J by 10 bases, with 12 bases between the two germline ends. The CDR3 DNA follows: TGTGCCAGCAGTCCTGAAGGGAGGGAGCAGTTCTTC. This sequence encodes CASSPEGREQFF.

The chain employs TRBV28 and TRBJ2-7; tentatively, D is TRBD2 (6 bases). This CDR3 is 12 amino acids long. V lost 6 bases, J lost 7 bases, and 13 bases lay in between. CDR1 and CDR2 from the germline V gene are MDHEN and SYDVKM. The CDR3 DNA reads as TGTGCCAGCAGGAGCCGGGGGAGAGAGCAGTACTTC. This encodes CASRSRGREQYF.

This sequence joins TRBV5-1 and TRBJ2-1; 8 nucleotides match TRBD2. The germline gives CDR1 SGHRS, CDR2 YFSETQ. The CDR3 is made up of 15 amino acids. V lost 5 bases, J lost 2 bases, and 6 bases stayed unmatched. As DNA, the CDR3 is TGCGCCAGCAGTTTTACTAGCGGACCCTACAATGAGCAGTTCTTC. Its translation is CASSFTSGPYNEQFF.

The gene calls are TRBV6-6 and TRBJ2-7; a possible D gene is TRBD1 (5 bases). The germline V gene encodes CDR1 MNHNY and CDR2 SVGAGI (reference sequence). Trimming took off 6 bases at V and 6 bases at J, with 9 bases between the two ends. The CDR3 consists of 11 residues. CDR3 bases: TGTGCCAGCAGGCAGGGCAGCGAGCAGTACTTC. It translates to CASRQGSEQYF.

CDR3 protein: CASLGGVRDTQYF. As DNA, the CDR3 is TGTGCCAGCCTCGGAGGGGTGAGGGATACGCAGTATTTT. The rearrangement joins TRBV5-6 to TRBJ2-3; a possible D gene is TRBD2 (6 bases). The V gene lost 7 bases and the J gene lost 6 bases, with 15 bases spanning the gap. Germline CDR1 and CDR2: SGHDT and YYEEEE. There are 13 residues in the CDR3.

V and J are TRBV6-4 and TRBJ1-2; possible D gene TRBD1, 6 bases. Trimming pared 6 bases from V and 1 base from J, leaving 9 bases between. The CDR3 runs 13 residues. Germline V gives CDR1 MRHNA, CDR2 SNTAGT. CDR3 sequence reads: CASRGGYNYGYTF. The DNA of the CDR3 is TGTGCCAGCAGAGGGGGATATAACTATGGCTACACCTTC.

The chain joins TRBV7-9 to TRBJ1-2; D remains unclear. Trimming shortened V by 8 bases and J by 0 bases, and 19 bases separated the two germline ends. This CDR3 has 16 residues. Germline loops: CDR1 SEHNR, CDR2 FQNEAQ (reference sequence). The DNA of the CDR3 is TGTGCCAGCGCCATCCCGGGTATTACTACTAACTATGGCTACACCTTC. It specifies CASAIPGITTNYGYTF. Variable domain in full (rest from reference TRBV7-9 and TRBJ1-2): DTGVSQNPRHKITKRGQNVTFRCDPISEHNRLYWYRQTLGQGPEFLTYFQNEAQLEKSRLLSDRFSAERPKGSFSTLEIQRTEQGDSAMYLCASAIPGITTNYGYTFGSGTRLTVV.

This clone was found once. V usage is TRBV7-9 and J usage is TRBJ2-5, with 7 bases aligning to TRBD2. The CDR3 length is 15 residues. CDR1 SEHNR and CDR2 FQNEAQ come from the germline V gene (reference sequence). V dropped 3 bases and J dropped 0; count of bases not matched to a gene: 4. Here the CDR3 reads CASSLGSGYQETQYF. The CDR3 region has the DNA TGTGCCAGCAGCTTGGGTAGCGGGTACCAAGAGACCCAGTACTTC.